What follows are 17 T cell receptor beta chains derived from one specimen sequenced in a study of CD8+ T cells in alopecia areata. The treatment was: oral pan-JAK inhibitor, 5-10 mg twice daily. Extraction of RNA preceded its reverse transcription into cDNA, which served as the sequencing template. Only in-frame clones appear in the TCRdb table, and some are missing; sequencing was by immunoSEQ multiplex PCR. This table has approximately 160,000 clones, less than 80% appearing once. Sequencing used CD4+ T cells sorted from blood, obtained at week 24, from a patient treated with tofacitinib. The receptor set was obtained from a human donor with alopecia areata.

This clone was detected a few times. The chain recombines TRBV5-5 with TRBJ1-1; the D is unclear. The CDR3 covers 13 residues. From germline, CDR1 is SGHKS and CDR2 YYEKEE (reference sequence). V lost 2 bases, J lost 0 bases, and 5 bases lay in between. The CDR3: CASSFTVNTEAFF. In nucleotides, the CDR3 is TGTGCCAGCAGCTTCACAGTGAACACTGAAGCTTTCTTT.

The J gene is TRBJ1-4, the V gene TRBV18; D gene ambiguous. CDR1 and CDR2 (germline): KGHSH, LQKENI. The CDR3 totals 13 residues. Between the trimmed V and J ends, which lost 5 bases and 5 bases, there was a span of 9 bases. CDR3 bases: TGTGCCAGCTCAGTGGGTACGAATGAAAAACTGTTTTTT. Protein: CASSVGTNEKLFF.

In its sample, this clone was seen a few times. CDR3 nucleotide sequence: TGCAGCGTTGAAGGAGGGGGACCCCTCCGCACCATATATTTT. Residues: CSVEGGGPLRTIYF. The chain is built from TRBV29-1 and TRBJ1-3, with D perhaps TRBD1 (6 bases). The CDR3 sequence is 14 residues long. V was shortened by 1 base and J by 9 bases, with 16 bases between the two germline ends. Germline lookup yields CDR1 SQVTM and CDR2 ANQGSEA.

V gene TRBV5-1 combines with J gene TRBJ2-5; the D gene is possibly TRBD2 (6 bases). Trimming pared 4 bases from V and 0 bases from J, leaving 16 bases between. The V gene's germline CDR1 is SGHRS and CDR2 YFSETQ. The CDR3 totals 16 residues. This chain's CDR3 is CASSPSSSANQETQYF. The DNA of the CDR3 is TGCGCCAGCAGCCCGTCTTCTAGCGCCAACCAAGAGACCCAGTACTTC. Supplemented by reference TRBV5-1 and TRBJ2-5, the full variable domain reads KAGVTQTPRYLIKTRGQQVTLSCSPISGHRSVSWYQQTPGQGLQFLFEYFSETQRNKGNFPGRFSGRQFSNSRSEMNVSTLELGDSALYLCASSPSSSANQETQYFGPGTRLLVL.

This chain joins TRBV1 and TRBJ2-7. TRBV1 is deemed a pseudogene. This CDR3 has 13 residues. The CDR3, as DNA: TGCACCAGCAGCCAAGAATGTGGCTACGAGCAGTACTTC. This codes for CTSSQECGYEQYF.

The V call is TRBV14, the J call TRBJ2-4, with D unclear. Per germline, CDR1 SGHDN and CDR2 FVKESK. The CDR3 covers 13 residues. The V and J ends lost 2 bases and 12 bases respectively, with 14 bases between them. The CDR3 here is CASSQTTRTPQYF. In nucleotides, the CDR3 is TGTGCCAGCAGCCAAACTACCCGGACCCCTCAGTACTTC.

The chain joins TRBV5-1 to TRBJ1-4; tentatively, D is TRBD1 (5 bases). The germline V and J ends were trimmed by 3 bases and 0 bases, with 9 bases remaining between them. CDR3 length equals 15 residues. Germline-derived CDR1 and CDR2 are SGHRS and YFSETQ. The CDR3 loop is CASSYQGATNEKLFF. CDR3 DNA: TGCGCCAGCAGCTATCAGGGAGCAACTAATGAAAAACTGTTTTTT. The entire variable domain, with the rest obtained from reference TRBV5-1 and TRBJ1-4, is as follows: KAGVTQTPRYLIKTRGQQVTLSCSPISGHRSVSWYQQTPGQGLQFLFEYFSETQRNKGNFPGRFSGRQFSNSRSEMNVSTLELGDSALYLCASSYQGATNEKLFFGSGTQLSVL.

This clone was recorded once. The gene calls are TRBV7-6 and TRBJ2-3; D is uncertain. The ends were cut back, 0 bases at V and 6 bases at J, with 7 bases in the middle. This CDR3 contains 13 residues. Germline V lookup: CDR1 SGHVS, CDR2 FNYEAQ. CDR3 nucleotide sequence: TGTGCCAGCAGCTTAGCGCTGGGGGATACGCAGTATTTT. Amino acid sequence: CASSLALGDTQYF.

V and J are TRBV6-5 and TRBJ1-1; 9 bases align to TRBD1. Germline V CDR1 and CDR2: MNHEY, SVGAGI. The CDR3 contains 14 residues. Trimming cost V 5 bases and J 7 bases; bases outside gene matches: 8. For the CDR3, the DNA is TGTGCCAGCAGTCCCGGACAGGGGCGGAATGAAGCTTTCTTT. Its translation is CASSPGQGRNEAFF.

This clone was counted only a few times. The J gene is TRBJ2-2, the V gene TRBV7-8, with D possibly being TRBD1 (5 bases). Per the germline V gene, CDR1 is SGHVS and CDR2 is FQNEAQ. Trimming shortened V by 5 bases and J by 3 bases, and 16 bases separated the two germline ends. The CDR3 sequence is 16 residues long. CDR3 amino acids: CASSPHGPRDTGELFF. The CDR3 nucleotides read TGTGCCAGCAGCCCCCACGGGCCCAGGGACACCGGGGAGCTGTTTTTT.

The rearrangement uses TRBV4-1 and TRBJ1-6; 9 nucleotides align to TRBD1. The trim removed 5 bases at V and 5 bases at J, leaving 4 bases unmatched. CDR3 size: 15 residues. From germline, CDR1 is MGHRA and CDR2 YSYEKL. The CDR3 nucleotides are TGCGCCAGCAGCTCAGGACAGGGGAATAATTCACCCCTCCACTTT. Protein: CASSSGQGNNSPLHF.

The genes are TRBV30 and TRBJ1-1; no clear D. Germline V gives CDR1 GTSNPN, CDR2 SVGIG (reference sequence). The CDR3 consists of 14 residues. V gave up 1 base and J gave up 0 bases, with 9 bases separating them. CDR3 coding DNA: TGTGCCTGGAGTGGGACCGGTTTGAACACTGAAGCTTTCTTT. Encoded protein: CAWSGTGLNTEAFF.

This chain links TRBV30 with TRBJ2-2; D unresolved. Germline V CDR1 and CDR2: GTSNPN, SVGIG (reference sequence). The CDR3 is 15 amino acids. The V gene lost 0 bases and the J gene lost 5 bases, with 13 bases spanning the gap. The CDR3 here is CAWSVLGPATGELFF. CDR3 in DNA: TGTGCCTGGAGTGTCCTAGGACCCGCGACCGGGGAGCTGTTTTTT.

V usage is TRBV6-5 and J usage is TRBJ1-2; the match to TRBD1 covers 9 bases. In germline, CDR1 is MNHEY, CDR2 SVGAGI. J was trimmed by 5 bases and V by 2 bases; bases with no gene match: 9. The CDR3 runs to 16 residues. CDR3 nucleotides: TGTGCCAGCAGTTACATAGGAGGTGGACAGGGGTATGGCTACACCTTC. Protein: CASSYIGGGQGYGYTF.

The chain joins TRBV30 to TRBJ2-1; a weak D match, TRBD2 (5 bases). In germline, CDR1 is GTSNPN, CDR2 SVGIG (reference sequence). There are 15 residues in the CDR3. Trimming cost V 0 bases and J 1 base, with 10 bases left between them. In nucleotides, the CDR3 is TGTGCCTGGAGTGTTATGAGCGGATCCTACAATGAGCAGTTCTTC. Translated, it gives CAWSVMSGSYNEQFF.

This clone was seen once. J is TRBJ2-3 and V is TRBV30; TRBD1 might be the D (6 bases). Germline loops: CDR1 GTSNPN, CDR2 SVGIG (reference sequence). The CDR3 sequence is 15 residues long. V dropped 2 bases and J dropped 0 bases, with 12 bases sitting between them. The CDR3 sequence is CAWSQGMTSTDTQYF. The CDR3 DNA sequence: TGTGCCTGGAGTCAGGGGATGACTAGCACAGATACGCAGTATTTT.

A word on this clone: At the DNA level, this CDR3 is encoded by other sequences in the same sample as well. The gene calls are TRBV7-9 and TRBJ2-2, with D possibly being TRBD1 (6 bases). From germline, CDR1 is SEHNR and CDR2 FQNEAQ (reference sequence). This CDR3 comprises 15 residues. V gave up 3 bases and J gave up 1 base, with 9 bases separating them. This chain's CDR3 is CASSLDSGNTGELFF. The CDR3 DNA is TGTGCCAGCAGCTTGGACAGCGGGAACACCGGGGAGCTGTTTTTT.